A selection of T cell receptor beta chains follows, all from one sample in a study of cytomegalovirus exposure and HLA in healthy donors. Data came from immunoSEQ multiplex PCR; TCRdb stores just in-frame clones and leaves some out. This table has some 130,000 clones, around three quarters appearing once. Sequencing was performed on PBMCs. The receptors originated from a woman aged 55-70 years in good health and CMV-seropositive. CDR3s include the opening cysteine and the closing phenylalanine or tryptophan. The order of the fields is D gene, V gene, J gene, clone size, CDR3 protein, CDR3 DNA. The D gene is left open where the match is weak. Some rows have no size entry. The others give once, few or many, or a class for an expanded clone.

d_gene: .; v_gene: TRBV2; j_gene: TRBJ2-5; abundance: .; CDR3aa: CASSGPRGQETQYF; CDR3nt: TGTGCCAGCAGTGGACCTAGGGGCCAAGAGACCCAGTACTTC
d_gene: .; v_gene: TRBV2; j_gene: TRBJ1-5; abundance: .; CDR3aa: CASSGARVKSSNQPQHF; CDR3nt: TGTGCCAGCAGTGGAGCCCGGGTTAAGTCGAGCAATCAGCCCCAGCATTTT
d_gene: .; v_gene: TRBV10-3; j_gene: TRBJ1-2; abundance: .; CDR3aa: CAIRGASPNPNYGYTF; CDR3nt: TGTGCCATCAGGGGAGCTAGTCCCAATCCAAACTATGGCTACACCTTC
d_gene: TRBD2; v_gene: TRBV18; j_gene: TRBJ2-7; abundance: .; CDR3aa: CASSPTSGSVSSYEQYF; CDR3nt: TGTGCCAGCTCACCAACTAGCGGGAGCGTGAGCTCCTACGAGCAGTACTTC
d_gene: TRBD2; v_gene: TRBV19; j_gene: TRBJ2-3; abundance: .; CDR3aa: CASSSSSGRATDTQYF; CDR3nt: TGTGCCAGTAGCTCGAGTAGCGGGAGGGCCACCGATACGCAGTATTTT
d_gene: .; v_gene: TRBV18; j_gene: TRBJ1-1; abundance: .; CDR3aa: CASSADKLTEAFF; CDR3nt: TGTGCCAGCTCCGCAGACAAGCTGACTGAAGCTTTCTTT
d_gene: .; v_gene: TRBV11-2; j_gene: TRBJ2-1; abundance: .; CDR3aa: CASSGGGSKPYNEQFF; CDR3nt: TGTGCCAGCAGCGGGGGCGGGAGTAAACCCTACAATGAGCAGTTCTTC
d_gene: .; v_gene: TRBV5-1; j_gene: TRBJ1-1; abundance: .; CDR3aa: CASSFSENTEAFF; CDR3nt: TGCGCCAGCAGCTTCTCAGAGAACACTGAAGCTTTCTTT
d_gene: TRBD2; v_gene: TRBV6-5; j_gene: TRBJ2-2; abundance: .; CDR3aa: CASSLGLAGVTGELFF; CDR3nt: TGTGCCAGCAGTTTAGGACTAGCGGGAGTTACCGGGGAGCTGTTTTTT
d_gene: .; v_gene: TRBV10-3; j_gene: TRBJ1-1; abundance: .; CDR3aa: CAISQGLQNTEAFF; CDR3nt: TGTGCCATCAGTCAGGGACTCCAGAACACTGAAGCTTTCTTT
d_gene: .; v_gene: TRBV5-6; j_gene: TRBJ2-6; abundance: once; CDR3aa: CASSLRTPSGANVLTF; CDR3nt: TGTGCCAGCAGCTTGAGGACACCCTCTGGGGCCAACGTCCTGACTTTC
d_gene: TRBD1; v_gene: TRBV27; j_gene: TRBJ2-1; abundance: .; CDR3aa: CASNFGGQGYNEQFF; CDR3nt: TGTGCCAGCAACTTTGGTGGACAGGGATACAATGAGCAGTTCTTC
d_gene: TRBD1; v_gene: TRBV5-1; j_gene: TRBJ2-7; abundance: few; CDR3aa: CASSVDRGFYEQYF; CDR3nt: TGCGCCAGCAGCGTGGACAGGGGGTTCTACGAGCAGTACTTC
d_gene: .; v_gene: TRBV5-1; j_gene: TRBJ1-2; abundance: .; CDR3aa: CASSLGQPPNYGYTF; CDR3nt: TGCGCCAGCAGCTTGGGACAGCCTCCCAACTATGGCTACACCTTC
d_gene: TRBD2; v_gene: TRBV4-1; j_gene: TRBJ2-7; abundance: .; CDR3aa: CASSQEAGGPGEQYF; CDR3nt: TGCGCCAGCAGCCAAGAAGCGGGAGGGCCTGGCGAGCAGTACTTC
d_gene: TRBD2; v_gene: TRBV5-6; j_gene: TRBJ2-3; abundance: .; CDR3aa: CASSPGLGSTDTQYF; CDR3nt: TGTGCCAGCAGCCCCGGACTAGGCAGCACAGATACGCAGTATTTT
d_gene: .; v_gene: TRBV28; j_gene: TRBJ1-2; abundance: .; CDR3aa: CASGGTGRGYTF; CDR3nt: TGTGCCAGCGGGGGGACCGGACGTGGCTACACCTTC
d_gene: TRBD1; v_gene: TRBV6-5; j_gene: TRBJ2-1; abundance: .; CDR3aa: CASSPPGGQGNEQFF; CDR3nt: TGTGCCAGCAGCCCCCCGGGGGGACAGGGCAATGAGCAGTTCTTC
d_gene: .; v_gene: TRBV28; j_gene: TRBJ1-5; abundance: few; CDR3aa: CASSFDTNQPQHF; CDR3nt: TGTGCCAGCAGTTTTGACACCAATCAGCCCCAGCATTTT
d_gene: .; v_gene: TRBV6-5; j_gene: TRBJ2-5; abundance: .; CDR3aa: CATRTAQETQYF; CDR3nt: TGTGCCACACGGACAGCCCAAGAGACCCAGTACTTC
d_gene: TRBD1; v_gene: TRBV5-6; j_gene: TRBJ1-1; abundance: .; CDR3aa: CANSTPTGGNAFF; CDR3nt: TGTGCCAACAGCACTCCTACAGGGGGCAACGCTTTCTTT